This T cell receptor beta chain was retrieved from a study of cytotoxic CD8 clonotypes in ibrutinib-treated CLL. Profiled with immunoSEQ multiplex PCR; TCRdb holds only in-frame clones, not every one. The data contain 9,300 or so clones, over 60% of them seen just once; the ten biggest clones take up over 15%. The V end was cut by 2 bases, the J end by 1 base, with 6 bases between. The length of the CDR3 is 14 residues. CDR1 and CDR2 (germline): SGDLS, YYNGEE. The TCR beta libraries used about 2 micrograms of genomic DNA that came from cryopreserved PBMCs. V and J are TRBV9 and TRBJ2-2, with unresolved D. Sequencing was performed on PBMCs, taken before ibrutinib treatment. The sequence came from a human donor with chronic lymphocytic leukemia. CDR3 region: CASSVTMNTGELFF. For the CDR3, the DNA is TGTGCCAGCAGCGTCACTATGAACACCGGGGAGCTGTTTTTT.